This entry is about one T cell receptor beta chain. The data derive from a study of blood T cell repertoires in COVID-19. Across the study: Some COVID-19 samples were acute and others convalescent; all came from the United States, Italy and Spain. Sample material is recorded as cDNA or gDNA derived from T cells, B-cell-depleted T cells, or PBMCs.

The CDR3 runs to 17 residues. Germline V gene sequence: CDR1 SGHVS, CDR2 FQNEAQ. V was pared by 5 bases and J by 2 bases, with 9 bases of the junction left unmatched. Only in-frame clones appear in the TCRdb table, and some are missing; sequencing was by immunoSEQ multiplex PCR. This table holds 100,000 to 150,000 clones, about 81% found once. This receptor was obtained from a woman aged 45-60 years with acute or convalescent COVID-19. Sequencing was done on a sample of peripheral blood. The V gene is TRBV7-8, the J gene TRBJ2-3; TRBD1 agrees at 11 bases. CDR3 residues: CASSRTDRGRHTDTQYF. The CDR3 DNA reads as TGTGCCAGCAGCCGTACGGACAGGGGGCGACACACAGATACGCAGTATTTT.